The entry below describes one T cell receptor (beta chain). This specimen belongs to a study of blood T cell repertoires in COVID-19. Across the study: Specimens from acute and convalescent COVID-19 originated in the United States, Italy and Spain.

In the original processing: The assay estimated nucleated cells by amplifying reference gene primers. The protocol was immunoSEQ multiplex PCR, while the TCRdb copy is restricted to in-frame clones and leaves out a portion. V, J and clone size reflect that table, while D and trimming were determined from the DNA. The sample carries about 130,000 clones, just under 85% recorded once. Cohort allocation depended upon clinical history that participants reported. Recovered participants had two consecutive negative NP/OP PCR tests, healthcare professional clearance, or symptom resolution. The source material was PBMCs or T cells enriched from blood (not recorded which). The clonotype originates from a middle-aged man who had recovered from COVID-19.

The CDR3 region has the DNA TGTGCCAGCAGCCAAGACCCGACAGGCGGTGGTCAGCCCCAGCATTTT. This sequence encodes CASSQDPTGGGQPQHF. The V call is TRBV3-1 (or the pseudogene TRBV3-2), the J call TRBJ1-5; possible D gene TRBD1, 6 bases. This CDR3 contains 16 residues. The V end was cut by 0 bases, the J end by 6 bases, with 15 bases between. Looked up from germline, CDR1 is LGHDT and CDR2 is YNNKEL (reference sequence).